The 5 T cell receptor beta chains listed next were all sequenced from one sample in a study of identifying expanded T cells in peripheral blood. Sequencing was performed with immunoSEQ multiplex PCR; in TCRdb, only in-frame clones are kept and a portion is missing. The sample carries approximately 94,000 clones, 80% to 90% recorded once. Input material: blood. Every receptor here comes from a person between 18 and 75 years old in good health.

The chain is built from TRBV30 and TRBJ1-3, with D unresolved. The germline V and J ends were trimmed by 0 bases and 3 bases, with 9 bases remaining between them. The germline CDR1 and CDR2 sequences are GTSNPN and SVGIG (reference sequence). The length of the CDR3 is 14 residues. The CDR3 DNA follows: TGTGCCTGGAGTGTTGCGGCAGTTGGAAACACCATATATTTT. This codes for CAWSVAAVGNTIYF.

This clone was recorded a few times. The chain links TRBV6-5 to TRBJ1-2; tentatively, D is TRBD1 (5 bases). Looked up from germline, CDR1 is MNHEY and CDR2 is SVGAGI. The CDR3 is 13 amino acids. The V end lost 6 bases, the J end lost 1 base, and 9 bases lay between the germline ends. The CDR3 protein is CASRPTVNYGYTF. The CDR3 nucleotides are TGTGCCAGCAGGCCGACAGTTAACTATGGCTACACCTTC.

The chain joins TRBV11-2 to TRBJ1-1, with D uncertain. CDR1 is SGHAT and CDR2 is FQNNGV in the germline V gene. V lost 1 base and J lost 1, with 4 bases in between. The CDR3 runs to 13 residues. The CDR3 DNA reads TGTGCCAGCAGCTTAGGTGGGAACACTGAAGCTTTCTTT. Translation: CASSLGGNTEAFF.

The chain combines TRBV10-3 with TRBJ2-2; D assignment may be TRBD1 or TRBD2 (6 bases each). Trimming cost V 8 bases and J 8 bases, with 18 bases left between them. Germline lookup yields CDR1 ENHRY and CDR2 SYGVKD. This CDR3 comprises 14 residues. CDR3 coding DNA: TGTGCCATCCCCCGACCAAGGGGGGATGGGGAGCTGTTTTTT. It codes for CAIPRPRGDGELFF.

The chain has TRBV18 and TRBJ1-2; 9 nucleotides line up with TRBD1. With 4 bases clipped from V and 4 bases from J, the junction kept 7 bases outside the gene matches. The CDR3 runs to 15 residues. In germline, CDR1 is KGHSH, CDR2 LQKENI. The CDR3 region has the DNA TGTGCCAGCTCACAGACAGGGGGGAGTACCTATGGCTACACCTTC. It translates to CASSQTGGSTYGYTF.